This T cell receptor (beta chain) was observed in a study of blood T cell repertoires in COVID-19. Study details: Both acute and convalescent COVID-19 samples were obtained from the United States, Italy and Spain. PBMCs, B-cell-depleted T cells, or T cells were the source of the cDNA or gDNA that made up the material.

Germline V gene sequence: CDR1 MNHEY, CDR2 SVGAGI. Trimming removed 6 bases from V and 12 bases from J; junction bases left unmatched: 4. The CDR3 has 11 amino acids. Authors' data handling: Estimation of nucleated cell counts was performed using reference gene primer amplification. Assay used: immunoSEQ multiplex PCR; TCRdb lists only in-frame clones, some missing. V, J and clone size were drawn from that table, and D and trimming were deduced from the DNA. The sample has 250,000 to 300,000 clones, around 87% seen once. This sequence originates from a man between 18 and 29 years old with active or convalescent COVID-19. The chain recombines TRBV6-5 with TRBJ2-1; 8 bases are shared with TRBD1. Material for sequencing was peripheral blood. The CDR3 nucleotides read TGTGCCAGCAGCCAAGGACAGGGGCAGTTCTTC. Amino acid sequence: CASSQGQGQFF.